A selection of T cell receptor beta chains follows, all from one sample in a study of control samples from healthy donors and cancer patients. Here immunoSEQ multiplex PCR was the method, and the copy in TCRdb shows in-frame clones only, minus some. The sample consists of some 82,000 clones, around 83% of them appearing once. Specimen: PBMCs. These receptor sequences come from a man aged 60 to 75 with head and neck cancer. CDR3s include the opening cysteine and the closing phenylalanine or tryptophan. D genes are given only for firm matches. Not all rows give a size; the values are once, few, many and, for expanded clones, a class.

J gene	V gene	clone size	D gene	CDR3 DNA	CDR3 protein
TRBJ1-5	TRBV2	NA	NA	TGTGCCAGCAGTCAACAGCTTAGTAATCAGCCCCAGCATTTT	CASSQQLSNQPQHF
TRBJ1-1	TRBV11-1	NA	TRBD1	TGTGCCAGCAGCTCTCAGGGGGGCTACACTGAAGCTTTCTTT	CASSSQGGYTEAFF
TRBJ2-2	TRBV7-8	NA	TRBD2	TGTGCCAGCAGCTTAGGGCGGGAGGAGGACGGGGAGCTGTTTTTT	CASSLGREEDGELFF
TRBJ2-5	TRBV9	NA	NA	TGTGCCAGCAGCGTAGGAACTAGTGGGGGTTTCGAGACCCAGTACTTC	CASSVGTSGGFETQYF
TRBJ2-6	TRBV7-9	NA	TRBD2	TGTGCCAGCAGCCTTCGGGACTATGTTCGTGGGGCCAACGTCCTGACTTTC	CASSLRDYVRGANVLTF
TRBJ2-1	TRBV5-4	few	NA	TGTGCCAGCAGCTTCCAGACCTCCCTTTACAATGAGCAGTTCTTC	CASSFQTSLYNEQFF
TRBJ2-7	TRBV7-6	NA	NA	TGTGCCAGCAGCTTAGATCAGCTTTCCCACGAGCAGTACTTC	CASSLDQLSHEQYF
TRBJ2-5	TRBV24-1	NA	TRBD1	TGTGCCCCTTCGACAGGGGACGAGACCCAGTACTTC	CAPSTGDETQYF
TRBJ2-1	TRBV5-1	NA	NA	TGCGCCAGCAGCTTCACGACTGCAAGCTCCTACAATGAGCAGTTCTTC	CASSFTTASSYNEQFF
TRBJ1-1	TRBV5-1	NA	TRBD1	TGCGCCAGCAGCCTCGGGACAGGGGCGGGAGCTTTCTTT	CASSLGTGAGAFF
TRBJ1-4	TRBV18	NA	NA	TGTGCCAGCTCGGGAAACAGGGAGGAAAAACTGTTTTTT	CASSGNREEKLFF
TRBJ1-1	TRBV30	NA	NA	TGTGCCTGGAGTTACCTGTCCATGAACACTGAAGCTTTCTTT	CAWSYLSMNTEAFF
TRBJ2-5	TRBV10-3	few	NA	TGTGCCACACGCCCTTTACAGGGAGAAGAGACCCAGTACTTC	CATRPLQGEETQYF
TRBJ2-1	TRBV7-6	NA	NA	TGTGCCAGCAGCTTAGAGAATCCAGCGGGCTATGAGCAGTTCTTC	CASSLENPAGYEQFF
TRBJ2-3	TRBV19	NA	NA	TGTGCCAGTAGTATACCTGGACGGGGGGATACGCAGTATTTT	CASSIPGRGDTQYF
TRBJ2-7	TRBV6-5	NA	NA	TGTGCCAGCAGTTGGGGGGGGCTTTCCTACGAGCAGTACTTC	CASSWGGLSYEQYF
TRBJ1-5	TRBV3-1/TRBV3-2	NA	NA	TGTGCCAGCAGCCAAGTTGAAGGTCAGCCCCAGCATTTT	CASSQVEGQPQHF
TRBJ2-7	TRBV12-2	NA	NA	TGTGCAAGTCGCACTGGGGACAGCTACTTC	CASRTGDSYF
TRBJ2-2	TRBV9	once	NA	TGTCCCCGCAGCGTAGGGGGCGGGGGGCACACCGGGGAGCTGTTTTTT	CPRSVGGGGHTGELFF
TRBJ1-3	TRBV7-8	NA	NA	TGTGCCAGCAGCCAACTGGACAGCCGCTCTGGAAACACCATATATTTT	CASSQLDSRSGNTIYF
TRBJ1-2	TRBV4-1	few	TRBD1	TGCGCCAGCAGCCAAGGAAGGGGAGACAGGGGGCGTCGAGGCTACACCTTC	CASSQGRGDRGRRGYTF
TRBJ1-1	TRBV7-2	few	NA	TGTGCCAGCAGCTTGACCACAAACACTGAAGCTTTCTTT	CASSLTTNTEAFF
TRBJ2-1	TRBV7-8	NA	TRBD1	TGTGCCAGCAGCTTACGGGACAGCACCTACAATGAGCAGTTCTTC	CASSLRDSTYNEQFF
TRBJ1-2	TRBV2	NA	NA	TGTGCCAGCAGCGAGTTCGGAGGGCCAGGAGGCCGGGGCTACACCTTC	CASSEFGGPGGRGYTF
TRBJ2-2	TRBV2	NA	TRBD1	TGTGCCAGCAGTTCGACAGGGAAGACCGGGGAGCTGTTTTTT	CASSSTGKTGELFF
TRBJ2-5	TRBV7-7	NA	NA	TGTGCTAGCAGCCTAGAGGGACAAGAGACCCAGTACTTC	CASSLEGQETQYF
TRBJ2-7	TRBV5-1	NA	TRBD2	TGCGCCAGCAGCTCACTAGCGGGAGACGAGCAGTACTTC	CASSSLAGDEQYF
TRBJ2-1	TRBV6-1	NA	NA	TGTGCCAGCAGTGAGGTCAGGAGGGAGTTCTTC	CASSEVRREFF
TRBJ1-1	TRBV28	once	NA	TGTGCCAGCAGTTTATGGCGTGGGGCCACAGGACGCACAAACACTGAAGCTTTCTTT	CASSLWRGATGRTNTEAFF
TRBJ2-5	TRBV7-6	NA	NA	TGTGCCAGCAGCTTAGCAGGATTCGGCAGGGGTATTGAGACCCAGTACTTC	CASSLAGFGRGIETQYF
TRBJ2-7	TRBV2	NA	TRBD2	TGTGCCAGCTACCCTTTCGGGGGGAGGGGCGAACCCCCCGCCTACGAGCAGTACTTC	CASYPFGGRGEPPAYEQYF
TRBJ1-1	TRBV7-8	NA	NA	TGTGCCAGCAGTGCTCAAAGGGGCCGAGGGGCTTTCTTT	CASSAQRGRGAFF
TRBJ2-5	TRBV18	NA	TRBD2	TGTGCCAGCTCACCAGCGGGAGTTAAAGAGACCCAGTACTTC	CASSPAGVKETQYF
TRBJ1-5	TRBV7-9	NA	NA	TGTGCCAGCAGCTCGGACAGTGTATTGTGGCCCCAGCATTTT	CASSSDSVLWPQHF
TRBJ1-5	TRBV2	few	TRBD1	TGTGCCAGCAGTGCAACAGGGGGCTTTCAGCCCCAGCATTTT	CASSATGGFQPQHF
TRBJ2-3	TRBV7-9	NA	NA	TGTGCCAGCAGCTTAGCGGGAGAGAATACGCAGTATTTT	CASSLAGENTQYF
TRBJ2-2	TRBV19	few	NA	TGTGCCAGTAGCCCAGGGGCAACCGGGGAGCTGTTTTTT	CASSPGATGELFF
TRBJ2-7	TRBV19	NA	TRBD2	TGTGCCAGTAGCCATTCAGCGGGACTCTACGAGCAGTACTTC	CASSHSAGLYEQYF
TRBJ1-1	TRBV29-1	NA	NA	TGCAGCGTTGAAGACAGCCCAGGGGTTGAAGCTTTCTTT	CSVEDSPGVEAFF
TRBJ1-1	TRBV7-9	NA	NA	TGTGCCAGCAGCCGAGAGGGGGGCACTGAAGCTTTCTTT	CASSREGGTEAFF
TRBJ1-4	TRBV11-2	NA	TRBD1	TGTGCCAGCAGCTCTGGACAGGGACGCTTGGAAAATGAAAAACTGTTTTTT	CASSSGQGRLENEKLFF
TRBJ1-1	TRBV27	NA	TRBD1	TGTGCCAGCAGTTCGGCAGGGGGCTTGGGCACTGAAGCTTTCTTT	CASSSAGGLGTEAFF
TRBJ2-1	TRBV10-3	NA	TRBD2	TGTGCCATCAGTGGAACAGCGGGGGGCACCTACAATGAGCAGTTCTTC	CAISGTAGGTYNEQFF
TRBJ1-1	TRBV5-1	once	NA	TGCGCCAGCAGCCTCAGGGGAGAGAACACTGAAGCTTTCTTT	CASSLRGENTEAFF
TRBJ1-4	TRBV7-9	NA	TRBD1	TGTGCCAGCAGCGCGGGACAGGGGAATGAAAAACTGTTTTTT	CASSAGQGNEKLFF
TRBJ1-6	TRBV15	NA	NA	TGTGCCACCAGTATCGGGACAAGTAATTCACCCCTCCACTTT	CATSIGTSNSPLHF
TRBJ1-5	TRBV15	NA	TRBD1	TGTGCCACCAGCAGGATCGACGACAGGGGAAGCAATCAGCCCCAGCATTTT	CATSRIDDRGSNQPQHF
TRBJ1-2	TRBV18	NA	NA	TGTGCCAGCTCACTGACCCCAGGGTCAGGCTATGGCTACACCTTC	CASSLTPGSGYGYTF
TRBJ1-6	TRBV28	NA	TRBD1	TGTGCCACCCTCCCGGGACAGCTGAATTCACCCCTCCACTTT	CATLPGQLNSPLHF
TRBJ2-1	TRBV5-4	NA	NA	TGTGCCAGCAGGTTTGGAGGCGATGAGCAGTTCTTC	CASRFGGDEQFF
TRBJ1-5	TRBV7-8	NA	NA	TGTGTCAGCAGCTTTTGGCGCGTAGGCCAGCCCCAGCATTTT	CVSSFWRVGQPQHF
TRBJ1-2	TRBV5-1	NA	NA	TGCGCCAGCAGCTTGGACAGGAAGGGCTATGGCTACACCTTC	CASSLDRKGYGYTF